One sample yielded the 19 T cell receptor beta chains listed below, sequenced in a study of blood T cell repertoires in COVID-19. TCRdb's copy holds only in-frame clones and misses some; the assay was immunoSEQ multiplex PCR. The table includes about 250,000 clones, about nine tenths detected once. Specimen: peripheral blood. The source is a woman aged 25-40 years with COVID-19, enrolled during active disease.

The chain joins TRBV28 to TRBJ2-7; D call uncertain. Germline V CDR1 and CDR2: MDHEN, SYDVKM. Trimming took 1 base from V and 2 from J, leaving 15 bases between them. The CDR3 is made up of 16 amino acids. CDR3 coding DNA: TGTGCCAGCAGTTTATTCAGGATACTGCAGACCTACGAGCAGTACTTC. This sequence encodes CASSLFRILQTYEQYF.

This chain joins TRBV7-2 and TRBJ2-7; 8 bases align to TRBD2. The CDR3 extends over 14 amino acids. CDR1 and CDR2 from the germline V gene are SGHTA and FQGNSA. The V segment lost 5 bases and the J segment 0 bases; nucleotides outside the gene matches: 3. The CDR3 sequence is CASSVGRGSYEQYF. CDR3 nucleotides: TGTGCCAGCAGCGTCGGGAGGGGCTCCTACGAGCAGTACTTC.

The genes are TRBV7-9 and TRBJ1-2; 7 nucleotides line up with TRBD1. Germline V CDR1 and CDR2: SEHNR, FQNEAQ (reference sequence). The CDR3 contains 16 residues. Trimming took 1 base from V and 0 from J; bases not matched to a gene: 5. The CDR3 is CASSLEGDSSNYGYTF. As DNA, the CDR3 is TGTGCCAGCAGCTTAGAAGGGGACAGCTCTAACTATGGCTACACCTTC.

V and J are TRBV4-3 and TRBJ1-6; 9 bases map to TRBD1. CDR1 is LGHNA, CDR2 YSLEER, per germline. CDR3 length: 16 amino acids. V shed 3 bases, J shed 7 bases, and the junction held 7 bases outside the gene matches. CDR3 loop: CASSQSPGQGNSPLHF. In DNA form, the CDR3 reads TGCGCCAGCAGCCAGAGCCCGGGACAGGGAAATTCACCCCTCCACTTT.

Only a few counts were recorded for this clone. This chain uses TRBV10-3 with TRBJ2-1; 12 positions match TRBD1. CDR1 and CDR2 from the germline V gene are ENHRY and SYGVKD. This CDR3 has 15 amino acids. Germline trimming cut 3 bases from V and 8 bases from J; bases unmatched to any gene: 5. The CDR3 DNA sequence: TGTGCCATCAGTGACCCGGGACAGGGGGCAGATGAGCAGTTCTTC. Its protein is CAISDPGQGADEQFF.

The chain couples TRBV27 to TRBJ2-7, with D perhaps TRBD2 (5 bases). CDR1 and CDR2 from the germline V gene are MNHEY and SMNVEV (reference sequence). V was pared by 2 bases and J by 6 bases, with 14 bases between. The CDR3 has 14 amino acids. DNA for the CDR3: TGTGCCAGCAGTTTACTAAGGGAGAAAATCGAGCAGTACTTC. It yields the protein CASSLLREKIEQYF.

The genes are TRBV18 and TRBJ2-5, with 8 bases fitting TRBD1. With V trimmed by 0 bases and J by 3 bases, 12 bases remained unmatched. In germline, CDR1 is KGHSH, CDR2 LQKENI. The CDR3 sequence is 18 residues long. The CDR3 sequence: CASSPPAGTGWREETQYF. In DNA form, the CDR3 reads TGTGCCAGCTCACCACCCGCCGGGACAGGCTGGAGGGAAGAGACCCAGTACTTC.

The chain couples TRBV2 to TRBJ2-7; D is perhaps TRBD2 (6 bases). V was pared by 4 bases and J by 7 bases, with 11 bases between. CDR3 length: 12 amino acids. Germline CDR1 reads SNHLY; CDR2 reads FYNNEI. The CDR3 DNA is TGTGCCAGCAGTGTCGGGGGAGGAGAGCAGTACGTC. It translates to CASSVGGGEQYV.

The chain couples TRBV4-1 to TRBJ1-6; weak D call: TRBD1 (6 bases). V was pared by 4 bases and J by 5 bases, with 21 bases between. Germline V gene sequence: CDR1 MGHRA, CDR2 YSYEKL. The CDR3 totals 18 residues. The CDR3 DNA reads TGCGCCAGCAGCCTAAGGACAGATCGATCCATGAATAATTCACCCCTCCACTTT. Translating it yields CASSLRTDRSMNNSPLHF.

The rearrangement uses TRBV2 and TRBJ2-7; 12 bases are a match to TRBD2. Germline V gene data show CDR1 as SNHLY and CDR2 as FYNNEI. The CDR3 covers 15 residues. The ends lost 4 bases at V and 6 bases at J; junction bases unmatched: 7. CDR3 sequence (DNA): TGTGCCAGCAGTGGATCTAGCGGGGGGGCGTCCGAGCAGTACTTC. It codes for CASSGSSGGASEQYF.

The chain has TRBV5-4 and TRBJ2-2; TRBD1 matches at 9 bases. This CDR3 spans 17 amino acids. J lost 4 bases, V lost 4 bases, and 11 bases had no gene match. In germline, CDR1 is SGHNT, CDR2 YYREEE (reference sequence). In nucleotides, the CDR3 is TGTGCCAGCAGCCCCGGGGGACAGGGTTTGCTCACCGGGGAGCTGTTTTTT. Translating gives CASSPGGQGLLTGELFF.

The rearrangement links TRBV10-3 to TRBJ2-3; TRBD2 matches 7 bases. Germline assignment: CDR1 ENHRY and CDR2 SYGVKD. The trim removed 4 bases at V and 6 bases at J, leaving 13 bases unmatched. The CDR3 totals 16 residues. CDR3 sequence (DNA): TGTGCCATCAGTGTTGGAAAACTAGCGTCTGAGGATACGCAGTATTTT. Amino acid sequence: CAISVGKLASEDTQYF.

The V and J genes are TRBV28 and TRBJ2-6; no definite D call. The CDR3 spans 14 residues. CDR1 is MDHEN and CDR2 is SYDVKM in the germline V gene. Trimming left V 6 bases short and J 0 bases short, with 6 bases between. The CDR3: CASRYSSGANVLTF. The CDR3 coding sequence is TGTGCCAGCAGGTATAGCTCTGGGGCCAACGTCCTGACTTTC.

For this clone: At one end, the junction sequence differs from germline, possibly due to a read error. The chain couples TRBV7-7 to TRBJ2-5, with a possible D match to TRBD1 (6 bases). CDR3 length: 14 amino acids. Germline CDR1 SSHAT, CDR2 FNYEAQ (reference sequence). DNA of the CDR3: TGTGCTAGCAGCCTTTCGCTAGGGGGAGAGACCCAGTACTTC. This encodes CASSLSLGGETQYF.

V usage is TRBV5-1 and J usage is TRBJ1-2; no firm D call. V was pared by 2 bases and J by 4 bases, with 12 bases between. This CDR3 is built from 14 residues. Germline V lookup: CDR1 SGHRS, CDR2 YFSETQ. CDR3 sequence (DNA): TGCGCCAGCAGCTTTCCCGGAGAAACCTATGGCTACACCTTC. This gives the protein CASSFPGETYGYTF.

The chain combines TRBV10-3 with TRBJ2-3; 7 nucleotides align to TRBD2. Trimming cost V 7 bases and J 0 bases; bases outside gene matches: 13. The germline V gene encodes CDR1 ENHRY and CDR2 SYGVKD. This CDR3 spans 17 amino acids. In DNA form, the CDR3 reads TGTGCCATCACCCCGAACTACAGGCGGGAGAGCACAGATACGCAGTATTTT. It specifies CAITPNYRRESTDTQYF.

The chain carries TRBV2 and TRBJ1-1, with D uncertain. Per germline, CDR1 SNHLY and CDR2 FYNNEI. Trimming took off 5 bases at V and 9 bases at J, with 13 bases between the two ends. CDR3 size: 12 residues. The chain's CDR3 is CASSLITAKAFF. Here the CDR3 DNA reads TGTGCCAGCAGTTTGATTACAGCTAAAGCTTTCTTT.

The chain carries TRBV5-1 and TRBJ1-1; D is perhaps TRBD1 (5 bases). The CDR3 contains 14 residues. Germline values: CDR1 SGHRS, CDR2 YFSETQ. Trimming left V 2 bases short and J 0 bases short, with 8 bases between. The CDR3: CASSFTGVNTEAFF. The CDR3 nucleotides read TGCGCCAGCAGCTTTACAGGCGTGAACACTGAAGCTTTCTTT.

This clone was seen once. The same CDR3 can be traced to other DNA sequences in this sample. The chain recombines TRBV4-1 with TRBJ1-2; TRBD1 is a possible D gene (5 bases). V was trimmed by 0 bases and J by 3 bases, leaving 5 bases between them. This CDR3 is built from 13 residues. From germline, CDR1 is MGHRA and CDR2 YSYEKL. CDR3 sequence (DNA): TGCGCCAGCAGCCAAGACAGGGACTATGGCTACACCTTC. Translated: CASSQDRDYGYTF.